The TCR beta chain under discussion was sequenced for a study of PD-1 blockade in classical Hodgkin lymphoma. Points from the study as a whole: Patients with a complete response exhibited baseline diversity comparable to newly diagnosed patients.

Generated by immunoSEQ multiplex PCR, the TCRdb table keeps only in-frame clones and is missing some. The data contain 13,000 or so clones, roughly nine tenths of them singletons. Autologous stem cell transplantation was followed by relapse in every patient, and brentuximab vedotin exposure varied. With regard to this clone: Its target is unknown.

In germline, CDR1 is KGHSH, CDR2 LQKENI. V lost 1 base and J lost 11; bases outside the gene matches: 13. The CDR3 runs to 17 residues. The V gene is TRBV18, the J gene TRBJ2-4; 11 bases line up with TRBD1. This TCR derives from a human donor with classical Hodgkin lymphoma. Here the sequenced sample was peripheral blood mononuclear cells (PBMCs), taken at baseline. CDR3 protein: CASSPLTGTGGGQVQYF. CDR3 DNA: TGTGCCAGCTCACCACTAACCGGGACAGGGGGAGGTCAGGTTCAGTACTTC.